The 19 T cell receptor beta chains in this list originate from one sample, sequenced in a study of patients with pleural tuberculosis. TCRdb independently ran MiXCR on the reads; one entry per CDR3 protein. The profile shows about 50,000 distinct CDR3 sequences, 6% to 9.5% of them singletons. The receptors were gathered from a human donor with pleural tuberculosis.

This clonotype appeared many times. The CDR3 region is CSVPTSGSSREQFF. CDR3 in DNA: TGCAGCGTCCCCACTAGCGGGAGCTCTAGGGAGCAGTTCTTC. The chain links TRBV29-1 to TRBJ2-1; 11 nucleotides line up with TRBD2. Germline V gives CDR1 SQVTM, CDR2 ANQGSEA. The CDR3 contains 14 residues. The V gene end was trimmed by 6 bases and the J gene end by 10 bases; junction bases not matched to a gene: 11.

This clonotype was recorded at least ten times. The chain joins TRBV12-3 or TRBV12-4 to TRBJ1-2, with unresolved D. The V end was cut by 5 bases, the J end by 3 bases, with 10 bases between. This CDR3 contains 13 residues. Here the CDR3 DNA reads TGTGCCAGCAGTCCGATCTCGTACTATGGCTACACCTTC. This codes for CASSPISYYGYTF.

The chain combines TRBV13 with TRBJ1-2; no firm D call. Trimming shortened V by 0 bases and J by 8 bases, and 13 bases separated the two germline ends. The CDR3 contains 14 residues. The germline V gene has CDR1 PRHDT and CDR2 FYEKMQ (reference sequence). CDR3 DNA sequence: TGTGCCAGCAGCTTAGGCCGAGGGATGGGAGGCTACACCTTC. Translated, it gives CASSLGRGMGGYTF.

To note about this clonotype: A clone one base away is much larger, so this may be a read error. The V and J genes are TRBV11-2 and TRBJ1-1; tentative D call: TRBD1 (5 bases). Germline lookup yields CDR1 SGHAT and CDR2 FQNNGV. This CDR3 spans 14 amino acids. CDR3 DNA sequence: TGTGCCAGCAGCGCCCAGGGTATCAGCACTAAAGCTTTCTTT. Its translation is CASSAQGISTKAFF.

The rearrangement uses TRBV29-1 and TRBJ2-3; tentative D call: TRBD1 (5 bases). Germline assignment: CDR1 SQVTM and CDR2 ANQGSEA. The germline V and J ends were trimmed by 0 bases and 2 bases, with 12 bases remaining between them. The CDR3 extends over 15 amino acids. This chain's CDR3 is CSVEDVQEITDTQYF. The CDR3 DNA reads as TGCAGCGTTGAAGATGTACAGGAGATCACAGATACGCAGTATTTT.

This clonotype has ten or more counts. The CDR3 DNA reads TGTGCCATCAGTGGTTCTCAGGGGGCGACTGAGGAGCAGTACTTC. This sequence encodes CAISGSQGATEEQYF. The rearrangement joins TRBV10-3 to TRBJ2-7; 8 bases fit TRBD1. V lost 4 bases and J lost 7; bases outside the gene matches: 12. Per germline, CDR1 ENHRY and CDR2 SYGVKD. The CDR3 length is 15 residues.

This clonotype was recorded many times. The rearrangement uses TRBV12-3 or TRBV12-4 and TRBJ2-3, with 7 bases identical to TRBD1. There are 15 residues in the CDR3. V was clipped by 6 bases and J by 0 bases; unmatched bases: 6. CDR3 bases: TGTGCCAGCAGGACCGACAGGGTCAGCACAGATACGCAGTATTTT. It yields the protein CASRTDRVSTDTQYF.

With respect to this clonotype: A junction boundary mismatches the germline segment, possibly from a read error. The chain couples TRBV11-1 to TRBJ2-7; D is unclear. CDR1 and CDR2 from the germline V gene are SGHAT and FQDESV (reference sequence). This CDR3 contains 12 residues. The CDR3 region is CANSFLQGEQYF. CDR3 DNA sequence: TGTGCCAACAGCTTCCTCCAAGGCGAGCAGTACTTC. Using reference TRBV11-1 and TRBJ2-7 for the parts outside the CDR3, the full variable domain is EAEVAQSPRYKITEKSQAVAFWCDPISGHATLYWYRQILGQGPELLVQFQDESVVDDSQLPKDRFSAERLKGVDSTLKIQPAELGDSAMYLCANSFLQGEQYFGPGTRLTVT.

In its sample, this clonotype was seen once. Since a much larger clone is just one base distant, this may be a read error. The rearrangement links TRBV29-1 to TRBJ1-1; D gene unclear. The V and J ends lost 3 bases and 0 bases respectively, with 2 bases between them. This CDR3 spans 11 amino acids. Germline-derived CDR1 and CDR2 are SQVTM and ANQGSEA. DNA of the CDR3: TGCAGCGTTGAGTTGAACACTGAAGCTTTCTTT. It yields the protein CSVELNTEAFF.

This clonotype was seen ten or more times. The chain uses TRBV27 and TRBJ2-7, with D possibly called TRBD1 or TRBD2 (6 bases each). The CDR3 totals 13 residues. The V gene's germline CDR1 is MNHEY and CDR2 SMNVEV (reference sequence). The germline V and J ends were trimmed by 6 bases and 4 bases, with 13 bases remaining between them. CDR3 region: CASSPEGGYEQYF. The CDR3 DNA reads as TGTGCCAGCAGCCCGGAGGGGGGTTACGAGCAGTACTTC.

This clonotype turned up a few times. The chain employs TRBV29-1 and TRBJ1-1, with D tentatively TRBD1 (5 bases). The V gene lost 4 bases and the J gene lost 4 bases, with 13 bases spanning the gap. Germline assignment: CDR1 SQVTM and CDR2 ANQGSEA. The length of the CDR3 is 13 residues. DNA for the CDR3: TGCAGCGTTGGGGACTCGAGAAGCACTGAAGCTTTCTTT. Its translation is CSVGDSRSTEAFF.

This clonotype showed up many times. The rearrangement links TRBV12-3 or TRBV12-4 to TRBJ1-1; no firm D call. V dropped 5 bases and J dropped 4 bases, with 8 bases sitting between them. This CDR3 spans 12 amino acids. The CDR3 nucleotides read TGTGCCAGCAGTCCTTTGCTCACTGAAGCTTTCTTT. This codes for CASSPLLTEAFF.

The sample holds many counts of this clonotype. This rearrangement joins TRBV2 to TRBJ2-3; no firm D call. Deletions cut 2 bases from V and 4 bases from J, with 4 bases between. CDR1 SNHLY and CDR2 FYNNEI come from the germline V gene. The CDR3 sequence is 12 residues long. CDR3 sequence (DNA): TGTGCCAGCAGTGAATGGTCAGATACGCAGTATTTT. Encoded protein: CASSEWSDTQYF.

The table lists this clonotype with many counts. CDR3 sequence reads: CASSLGHKRQETQYF. DNA of the CDR3: TGTGCCAGCAGTCTAGGCCATAAAAGACAAGAGACCCAGTACTTC. The chain couples TRBV28 to TRBJ2-5; no reliable D call. CDR1 and CDR2 (germline): MDHEN, SYDVKM. Trimming took off 5 bases at V and 2 bases at J, with 15 bases between the two ends. The CDR3 has 15 residues.

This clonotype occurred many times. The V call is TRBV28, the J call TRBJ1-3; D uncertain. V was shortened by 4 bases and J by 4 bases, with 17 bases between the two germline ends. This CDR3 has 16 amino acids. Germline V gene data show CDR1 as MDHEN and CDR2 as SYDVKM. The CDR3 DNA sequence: TGTGCCAGCAGTTCCCACGGGCAGGTGGGAGGAAACACCATATATTTT. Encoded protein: CASSSHGQVGGNTIYF.

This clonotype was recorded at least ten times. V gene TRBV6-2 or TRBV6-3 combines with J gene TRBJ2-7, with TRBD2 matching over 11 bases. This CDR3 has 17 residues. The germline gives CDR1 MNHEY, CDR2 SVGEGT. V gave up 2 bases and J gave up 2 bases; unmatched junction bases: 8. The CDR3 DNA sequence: TGTGCCAGCAGTTACCAGCTAGCGGGAGGCAAACCCTACGAGCAGTACGTC. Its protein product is CASSYQLAGGKPYEQYV.

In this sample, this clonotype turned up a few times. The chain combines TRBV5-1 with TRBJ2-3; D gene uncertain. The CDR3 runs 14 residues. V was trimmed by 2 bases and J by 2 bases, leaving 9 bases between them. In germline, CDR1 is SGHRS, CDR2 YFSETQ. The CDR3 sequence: CASSFRRITDTQYF. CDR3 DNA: TGCGCCAGCAGCTTTCGGCGGATCACAGATACGCAGTATTTT.

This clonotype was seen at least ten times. CDR3 coding DNA: TGCAGTGCTAGAGATCTCTACGACTATCAGATTGAGCAGTTCTTC. Translating it yields CSARDLYDYQIEQFF. This sequence joins TRBV20-1 and TRBJ2-1; a weak D match, TRBD2 (5 bases). Trimming stripped 0 bases from V and 9 bases from J, with 18 bases between. CDR1 and CDR2 from the germline V gene are DFQATT and SNEGSKA (reference sequence). The CDR3 totals 15 residues.

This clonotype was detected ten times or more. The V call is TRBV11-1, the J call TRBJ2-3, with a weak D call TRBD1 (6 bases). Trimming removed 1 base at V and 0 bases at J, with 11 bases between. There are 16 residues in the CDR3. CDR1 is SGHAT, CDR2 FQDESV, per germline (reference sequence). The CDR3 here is CASSLGGQPSTDTQYF. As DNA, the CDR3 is TGTGCCAGCAGCTTAGGAGGACAGCCTAGCACAGATACGCAGTATTTT. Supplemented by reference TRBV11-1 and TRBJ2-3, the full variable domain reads EAEVAQSPRYKITEKSQAVAFWCDPISGHATLYWYRQILGQGPELLVQFQDESVVDDSQLPKDRFSAERLKGVDSTLKIQPAELGDSAMYLCASSLGGQPSTDTQYFGPGTRLTVL.